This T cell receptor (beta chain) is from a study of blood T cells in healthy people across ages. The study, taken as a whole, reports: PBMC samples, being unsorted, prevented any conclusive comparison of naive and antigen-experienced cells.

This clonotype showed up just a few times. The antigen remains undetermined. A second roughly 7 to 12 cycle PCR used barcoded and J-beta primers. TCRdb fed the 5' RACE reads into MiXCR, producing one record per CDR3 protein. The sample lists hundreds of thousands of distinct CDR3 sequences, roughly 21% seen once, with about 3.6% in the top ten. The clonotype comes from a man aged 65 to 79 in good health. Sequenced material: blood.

The CDR3 reads CASSYSGTSNEKLFF. The CDR3 DNA reads TGTGCCAGCAGTTACTCTGGCACATCTAATGAAAAACTGTTTTTT. V usage is TRBV6-6 and J usage is TRBJ1-4, with D unresolved. With 0 bases removed from V and 3 bases from J, the gap between germline ends came to 8 bases. Germline V gene lookup returns CDR1 MNHNY and CDR2 SVGAGI (reference sequence). The CDR3 length is 15 residues.